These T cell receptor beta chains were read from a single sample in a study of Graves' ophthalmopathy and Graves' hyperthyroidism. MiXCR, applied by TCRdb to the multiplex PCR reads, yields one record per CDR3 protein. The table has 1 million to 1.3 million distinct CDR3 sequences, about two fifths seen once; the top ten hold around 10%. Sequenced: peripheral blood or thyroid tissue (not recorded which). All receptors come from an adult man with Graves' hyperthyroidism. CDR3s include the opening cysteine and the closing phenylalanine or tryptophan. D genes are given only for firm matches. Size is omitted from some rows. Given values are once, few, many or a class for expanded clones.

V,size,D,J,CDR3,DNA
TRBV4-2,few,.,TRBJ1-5,CASSPGQINQPQHF,TGTGCCAGCAGTCCCGGACAGATCAATCAGCCCCAGCATTTT
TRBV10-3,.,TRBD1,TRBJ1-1,CAIRPGQGRSEAFF,TGTGCCATCAGACCGGGACAGGGAAGATCTGAAGCTTTCTTT
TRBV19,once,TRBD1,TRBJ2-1,CASSTWTGNEQFF,TGTGCCAGTAGTACTTGGACAGGTAATGAGCAGTTCTTC
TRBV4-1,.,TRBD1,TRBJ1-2,CASSLMTDRGLGYTF,TGCGCCAGCAGCCTAATGACGGACAGGGGACTGGGCTACACCTTC
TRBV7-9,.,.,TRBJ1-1,CASSYRGRYTEAFF,TGTGCCAGCAGCTACCGCGGGAGGTACACTGAAGCTTTCTTT
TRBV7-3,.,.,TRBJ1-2,CASGPWGAKYGYTF,TGTGCCAGCGGGCCGTGGGGGGCGAAGTATGGCTACACCTTC
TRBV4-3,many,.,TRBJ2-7,CASSQDSQDLYEQYF,TGCGCCAGCAGCCAAGATTCCCAGGACCTGTACGAGCAGTACTTC
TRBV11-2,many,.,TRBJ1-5,CASSWDTYQPQHF,TGTGCCAGCAGCTGGGACACTTATCAGCCCCAGCATTTT
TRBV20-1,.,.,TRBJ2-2,CSAVDIGELFF,TGCAGTGCCGTGGACATCGGGGAGCTGTTTTTT
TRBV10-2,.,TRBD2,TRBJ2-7,CASSSAGGPVEQYF,TGTGCCAGCAGTTCAGCGGGAGGGCCCGTCGAGCAGTACTTC
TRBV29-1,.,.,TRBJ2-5,CSVAGLLQETQYF,TGCAGCGTTGCAGGGCTACTCCAAGAGACCCAGTACTTC
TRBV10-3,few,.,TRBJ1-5,CAISETGLSNQPQHF,TGTGCCATCAGTGAGACAGGGTTGAGCAATCAGCCCCAGCATTTT
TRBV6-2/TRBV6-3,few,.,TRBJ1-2,CASSYGDGGIVSYTF,TGTGCCAGCAGTTACGGGGACGGTGGAATAGTAAGCTACACCTTC
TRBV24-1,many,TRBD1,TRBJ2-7,CATSDHTGTGRSEQYF,TGTGCCACCAGTGACCACACCGGGACAGGGCGTTCCGAGCAGTACTTC
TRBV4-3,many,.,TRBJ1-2,CASSPSGVDGYTF,TGCGCCAGCAGCCCAAGCGGGGTCGATGGCTACACCTTC
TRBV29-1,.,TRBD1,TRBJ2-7,CSVVGAGGGDPYEQYF,TGCAGCGTTGTCGGGGCAGGGGGCGGGGATCCCTACGAGCAGTACTTC
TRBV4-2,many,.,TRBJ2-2,CASSQVGRDNTGELFF,TGTGCCAGCAGCCAAGTGGGCCGGGATAACACCGGGGAGCTGTTTTTT
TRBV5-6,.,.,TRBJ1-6,CASGGEKSSYNSPLHF,TGTGCCAGCGGGGGGGAAAAGAGCTCCTATAATTCACCCCTCCACTTT